This TCR beta chain was documented in a study of cytomegalovirus exposure and HLA in healthy donors (dated by TCRdb to 2015 to 2018). Regarding the research as a whole: According to an earlier analysis of 587 of the donors, 150 million to 200 million T cells yielded 90 million to 140 million unique TCR beta sequences and about 280 Gb of sequence data. Approximately 310 gigabases of sequencing data and approximately 85 million unique TCR sequences were included in an early release covering roughly 700 HLA-typed donors. Of the approximately 400 genotyped donors, roughly 80% fell in the genetic ancestry cluster associated with self-reported Caucasian donors. The aim of the study was to test whether cataloging public T cell receptors could identify signatures of past pathogen exposure. The study profiled the T cell repertoires of under 850 subjects by immunosequencing and related them to cytomegalovirus serostatus. In addition to the first cohort of approximately 670 subjects, a separate validation cohort of 120 different subjects was used. To predict cytomegalovirus infection status, the study combined high-throughput TCR immunosequencing, statistical association of individual TCRs with disease status, and machine learning. In a later analysis, previously published TCR beta repertoires from 666 donors were re-analyzed and high-resolution HLA genotyping was added so that TCR occurrence patterns could be studied. In the later analysis, no new phenotypic data were used to find candidate immune exposures; instead, reliance was placed on TCR beta sequences and their occurrence across donors. To decide whether each TCR beta V gene segment behaved as functional or pseudogenic, an earlier analysis of over 500 of the donors relied on high-throughput TCR beta sequencing. Donor age, sex, ethnicity and CMV serostatus were collected together with the repertoire data. In a later genetic analysis, genome-wide SNP genotypes for about 65% of the roughly 700 donors were used, and that subset was treated as a discovery cohort. Every discovery cohort repertoire had been produced on one sequencing platform. Both class I and class II loci were covered by HLA typing, at four-digit resolution. The number of donors typed differed by locus, with 629-630 for A, B, C, DRB1 and DQB1, 522 for DQA1, about 610 for DPA1, and around 430 for DPB1. A handful of DR-DQ haplotypes were treated as single units for association and clustering because of strong linkage in the cohort. Among a few hundred genotyped donors of the cohort, an average of around 240,000 unique TCR beta nucleotide sequences were sequenced per donor, roughly a sixth of them non-productive. General findings and caveats noted by the study authors: A group of highly shared sequence variants was considered likely to be a technical artifact of the sequencing pipeline. For the cohort, immune exposure information was limited to CMV serostatus. A later analysis found that most CMV-associated TCR beta chains appeared HLA-restricted, with HLA associations seemingly driven largely by CMV exposure. An earlier analysis of 587 of the donors showed that most TCR beta V segments appeared in productive rearrangements either about 87% or about 30% of the time, which broadly matched IMGT annotations. A later genetic analysis associated a missense DCLRE1C variant with V-gene and J-gene trimming of TCR beta chains, and an independent cohort replicated the association. In a later genetic analysis, fewer N-insertions in productive TCRs were reported among donors in an Asian-associated ancestry cluster than the approximately 670-donor mean. A further reported finding was that TCR beta sequences accurately predicted the HLA-A and HLA-B alleles for most subjects in the first cohort. The study listed over 150 TCR beta chains as associated with cytomegalovirus. The earlier analysis of some 540 of the donors excluded roughly 17 rarely observed V segments, including chromosome 9 orphons, because counts were too low. Presence/absence analyses assumed roughly uniform sequencing depth across donors, an assumption that may not hold. Because some donors lacked HLA typing at each locus, the association tests relied only on the typed subset. The 87-base-pair reads could not distinguish some IMGT-functional V segments, including TRBV6-2 and TRBV6-3, so those segments were excluded. The classifier was reported to diagnose cytomegalovirus status with high specificity and sensitivity in both the original and validation cohorts. The authors suggested that the approach could potentially be extended to other disease states and immunological phenotypes. A few of the identified cytomegalovirus-associated TCR beta chains were confirmed in vitro to be specific for cytomegalovirus antigens. According to a later analysis, TCR association rates differed among HLA loci, with DRB1 alleles showing the most associated TCRs and HLA-C alleles showing the fewest. While some public TCRs were present in many individuals, most TCR sequences turned up only very rarely across donors. Linkage disequilibrium might explain the correlated functional status among segregating V segments, but an unknown experimental factor could not be ruled out. The cohort was sequenced for TCR beta chains only, and without alpha or paired-chain data the features that could be detected were limited. Specific HLA alleles were associated with 15,000 to 20,000 TCR beta sequences at a false discovery rate of 0.05 in a later analysis. Strong co-occurrence of HLA alleles, especially DR and DQ, made assigning TCR associations to individual alleles difficult. In a later analysis, several top co-occurrence clusters were reported to appear linked to parvovirus B19, influenza, CMV and Epstein-Barr virus. Compared with equally common non-associated chains, HLA-associated TCR beta chains in a later analysis were more clonally expanded and had lower generation probabilities.

In total, approximately 610 healthy bone marrow donors made up the cohort. At the time of sampling, every cohort member was nominally healthy, though immune exposures that went unrecorded were likely present. The donor was CMV seropositive and belonged to the group of over 250 seropositive cohort members. A peripheral blood sample was provided by each donor, and peripheral blood mononuclear cells were used for TCR beta sequencing. The Qiagen DNeasy Blood Extraction Kit was used to extract genomic DNA from the blood cell samples. A distance of 17 bases separates the germline ends of V and J, which lose 10 bases and 8 bases respectively. The CDR3 holds 13 amino acids from the cysteine to the phenylalanine. Only the CDR3 part of the read is kept: 39 bases, read in frame from the first base. CDR1 and CDR2 were assigned from the germline V gene as MNHEY and SVGAGI. In its sample, this clone was seen a few times. Its target antigen remains unknown. No much larger clone is present one base from it, and per-base qualities are unavailable.

Library creation used the immunoSEQ multiplex PCR assay. For the multiplex PCR, a mixture combining 60 forward primers for TCR Vbeta segments and 13 reverse primers for TCR Jbeta segments was used. The CDR3 region of rearranged TCR beta genes was amplified from genomic DNA with a multiplex PCR assay. Amplified TCR beta libraries were sequenced as 87-base-pair reads on the Illumina HiSeq System. As for the authors' bioinformatics: Across the roughly 640 repertoires, a later analysis counted roughly 84 million unique TCR beta chains, approximately 10 million of which were shared by at least two donors. Raw reads were error-corrected and collapsed into unique sequences with a nearest-neighbor algorithm that merged closely related sequences to remove PCR and sequencing errors. Alignment of CDR3 sequences to IMGT reference sequences was used to assign V, D and J gene segments. Each retained sequence needed at least a six-nucleotide match to both a V gene segment and a J gene segment. Rearrangements were called productive when the CDR3 lacked stop codons and stayed in frame with V and J; all others were non-productive. Following IMGT convention, CDR3 was defined as the stretch from the second conserved V-encoded cysteine to the conserved J-encoded phenylalanine. In an earlier analysis of more than 550 of the donors, sequences lacking an unambiguous match to a single V gene segment were excluded. In an earlier analysis of approximately 590 of the donors, V segments were called functional above 56.7% productive rearrangements and were called segregating when the between-donor standard deviation exceeded 5%. A statistical classification framework was built for diagnosing cytomegalovirus status from the catalog of TCR beta chain sequences. In a later analysis, TCR nucleotide sequences were compared against IMGT/GENE-DB human TR gene sequences so that V and J genes could be assigned. A later analysis assigned CDR3 sequences and most-parsimonious VDJ recombination scenarios with the TCRdist pipeline. A later analysis defined each TCR beta chain by its CDR3 amino acid sequence plus V-gene family, and excluded reads lacking a unique V-gene family. To address suspected cross-contamination and a sequencing artifact, a later analysis removed roughly 640 highly shared, low-generation-probability nucleotide sequences. In a later analysis, a clonal expansion index was calculated for each public chain from normalized within-repertoire ranks of inferred template counts. Generation probabilities in a later analysis came from a VDJ recombination model fitted to out-of-frame rearrangements, and those results were checked against IGoR. In a later analysis, TCR-TCR, TCR-HLA and TCR-CMV co-occurrence was scored with hypergeometric tests, and a repertoire-size bias correction was applied to TCR pairs. To estimate false discovery rates, a later analysis permuted the HLA or CMV assignments 20 times. In a later analysis, co-occurring TCRs were grouped with DBSCAN, and TCRdist sequence similarity was added when clustering was performed within HLA-allele-positive subsets. For co-occurrence clustering, repertoires with fewer than 30,000 or more than 120,000 public chains were excluded, along with about five repertoires with anomalous nucleotide sharing. TCRdb obtained this table from immuneACCESS and retained in-frame rearrangements with V and J assigned. These tables miss some clones; where compared with another copy, unresolved V genes account for less than half of the shortfall, and the remainder is unexplained. That table furnishes V, J and clone size, whereas the DNA furnished D and trimming. The sample records 95,000 to 150,000 clones, 80% of which are singletons. More than 7% of the sample is in the top ten clones.

The sequence derives from a female donor in good health and CMV-seropositive. Rearrangement joined TRBV6-5 to TRBJ1-4; TRBD1 might be the D gene, on 6 matching bases. The sample consisted of PBMCs. The nucleotide sequence is given as TGTGCCACTTACAGGGCTCAAGGGGAAAAACTGTTTTTT. Translated, this is CATYRAQGEKLFF.